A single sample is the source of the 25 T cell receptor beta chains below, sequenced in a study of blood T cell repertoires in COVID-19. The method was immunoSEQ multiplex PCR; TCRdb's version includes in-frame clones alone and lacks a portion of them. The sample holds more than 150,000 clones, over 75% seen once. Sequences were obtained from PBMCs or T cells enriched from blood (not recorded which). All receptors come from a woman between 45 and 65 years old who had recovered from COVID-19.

The CDR3 here is CASSLLAPTGELFF. The DNA for the CDR3 is TGTGCCAGCAGCCTACTAGCGCCCACCGGGGAGCTGTTTTTT. This chain links TRBV3-1 (or the pseudogene TRBV3-2) with TRBJ2-2; TRBD2 matches 7 bases. The CDR3 extends over 14 amino acids. Trimming cost V 4 bases and J 4 bases; bases outside gene matches: 3. CDR1 and CDR2 (germline): LGHDT, YNNKEL (reference sequence).

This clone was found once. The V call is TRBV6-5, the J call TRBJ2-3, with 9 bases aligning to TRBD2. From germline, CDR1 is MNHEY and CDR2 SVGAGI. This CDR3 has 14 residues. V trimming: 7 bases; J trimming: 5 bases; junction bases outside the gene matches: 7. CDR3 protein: CASTRAGGVDTQYF. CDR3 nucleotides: TGTGCCAGCACCCGCGCGGGAGGGGTAGATACGCAGTATTTT.

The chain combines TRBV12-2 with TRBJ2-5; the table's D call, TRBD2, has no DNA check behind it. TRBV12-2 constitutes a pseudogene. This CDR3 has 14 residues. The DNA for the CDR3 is TGTGCAAGTCGCTCCGGGGTGGGAGGGGAGACCCAGTACTTC. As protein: CASRSGVGGETQYF.

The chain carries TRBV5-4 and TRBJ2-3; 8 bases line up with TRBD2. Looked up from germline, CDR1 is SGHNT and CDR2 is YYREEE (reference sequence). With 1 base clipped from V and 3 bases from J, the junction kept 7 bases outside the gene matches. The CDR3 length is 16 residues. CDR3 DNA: TGTGCCAGCAGCTTGAGTAGCGGGAAGGGGACAGATACGCAGTATTTT. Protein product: CASSLSSGKGTDTQYF. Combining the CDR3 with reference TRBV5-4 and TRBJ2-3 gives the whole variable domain ETGVTQSPTHLIKTRGQQVTLRCSSQSGHNTVSWYQQALGQGPQFIFQYYREEENGRGNFPPRFSGLQFPNYSSELNVNALELDDSALYLCASSLSSGKGTDTQYFGPGTRLTVL.

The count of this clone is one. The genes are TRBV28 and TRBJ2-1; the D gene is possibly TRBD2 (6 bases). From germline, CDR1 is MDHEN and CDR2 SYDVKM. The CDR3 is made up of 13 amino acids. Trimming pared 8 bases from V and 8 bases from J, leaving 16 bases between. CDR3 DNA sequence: TGTGCCAGCTCGGGAGAGCTTATGTATGAGCAGTTCTTC. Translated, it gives CASSGELMYEQFF.

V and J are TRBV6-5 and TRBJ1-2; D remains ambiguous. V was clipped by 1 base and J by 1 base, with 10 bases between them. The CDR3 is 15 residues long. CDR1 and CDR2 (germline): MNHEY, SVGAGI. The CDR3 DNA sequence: TGTGCCAGCAGTTACTTTTCGGGTATTAACTATGGCTACACCTTC. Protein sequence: CASSYFSGINYGYTF.

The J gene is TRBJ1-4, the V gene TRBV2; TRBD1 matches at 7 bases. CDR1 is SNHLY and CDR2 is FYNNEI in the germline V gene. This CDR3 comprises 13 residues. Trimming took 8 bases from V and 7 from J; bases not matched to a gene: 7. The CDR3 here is CASRGTAIEKLFF. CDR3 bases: TGTGCCAGCCGCGGGACAGCCATTGAAAAACTGTTTTTT.

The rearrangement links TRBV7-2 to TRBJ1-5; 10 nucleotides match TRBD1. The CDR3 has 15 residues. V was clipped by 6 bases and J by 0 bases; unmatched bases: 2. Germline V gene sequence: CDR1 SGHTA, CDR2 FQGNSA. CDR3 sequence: CASRDRGFSNQPQHF. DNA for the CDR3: TGTGCCAGCAGGGACAGGGGGTTTAGCAATCAGCCCCAGCATTTT.

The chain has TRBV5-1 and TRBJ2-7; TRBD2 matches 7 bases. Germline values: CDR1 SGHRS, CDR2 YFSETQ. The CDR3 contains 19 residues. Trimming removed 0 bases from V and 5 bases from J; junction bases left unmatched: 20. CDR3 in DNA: TGCGCCAGCAGCTTGGCCTGGTTCGGCGGGAGCCCTTTTAGCGACGAGCAGTACTTC. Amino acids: CASSLAWFGGSPFSDEQYF.

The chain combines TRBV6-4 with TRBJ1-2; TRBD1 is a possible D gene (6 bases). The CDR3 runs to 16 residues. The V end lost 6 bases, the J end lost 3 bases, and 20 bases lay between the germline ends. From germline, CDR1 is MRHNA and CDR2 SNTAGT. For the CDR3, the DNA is TGTGCCAGCAGCCCGATTGGGGGGGCCTCTCACTATGGCTACACCTTC. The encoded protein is CASSPIGGASHYGYTF.

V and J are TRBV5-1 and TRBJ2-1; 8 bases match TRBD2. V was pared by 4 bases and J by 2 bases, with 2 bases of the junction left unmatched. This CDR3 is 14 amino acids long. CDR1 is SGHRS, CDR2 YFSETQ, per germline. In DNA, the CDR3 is TGCGCCAGCAGCCTCGGGGGGGCCTACAATGAGCAGTTCTTC. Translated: CASSLGGAYNEQFF.

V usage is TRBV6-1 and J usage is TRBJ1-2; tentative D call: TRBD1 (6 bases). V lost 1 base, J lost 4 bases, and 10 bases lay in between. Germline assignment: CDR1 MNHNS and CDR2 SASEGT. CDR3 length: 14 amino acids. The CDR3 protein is CASSEVMTGYGYTF. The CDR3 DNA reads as TGTGCCAGCAGTGAAGTGATGACAGGCTATGGCTACACCTTC.

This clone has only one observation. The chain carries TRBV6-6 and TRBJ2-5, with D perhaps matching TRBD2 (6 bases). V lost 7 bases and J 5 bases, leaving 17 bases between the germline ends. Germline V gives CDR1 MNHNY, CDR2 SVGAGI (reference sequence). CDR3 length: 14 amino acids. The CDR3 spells CASTPRGGGETQYF. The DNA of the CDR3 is TGTGCCAGCACGCCGCGGGGAGGCGGGGAGACCCAGTACTTC.

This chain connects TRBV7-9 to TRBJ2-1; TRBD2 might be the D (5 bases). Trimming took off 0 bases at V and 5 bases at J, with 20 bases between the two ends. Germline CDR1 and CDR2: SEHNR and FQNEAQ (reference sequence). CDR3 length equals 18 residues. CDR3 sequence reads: CASSLAFLRAGLDNEQFF. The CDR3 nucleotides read TGTGCCAGCAGCTTAGCGTTTCTGAGGGCTGGGTTGGACAATGAGCAGTTCTTC.

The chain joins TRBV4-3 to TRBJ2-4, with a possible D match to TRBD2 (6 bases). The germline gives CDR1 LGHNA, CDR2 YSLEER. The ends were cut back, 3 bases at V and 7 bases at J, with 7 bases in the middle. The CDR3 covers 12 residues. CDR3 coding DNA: TGCGCCAGCAGCCAGGAGGGGAACATTCAGTACTTC. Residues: CASSQEGNIQYF.

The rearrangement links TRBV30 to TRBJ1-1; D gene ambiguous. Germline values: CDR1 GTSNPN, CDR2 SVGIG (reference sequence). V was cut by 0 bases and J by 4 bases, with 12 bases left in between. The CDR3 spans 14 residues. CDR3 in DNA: TGTGCCTGGAGTGTGTCGGGATCAGGCACTGAAGCTTTCTTT. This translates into CAWSVSGSGTEAFF.

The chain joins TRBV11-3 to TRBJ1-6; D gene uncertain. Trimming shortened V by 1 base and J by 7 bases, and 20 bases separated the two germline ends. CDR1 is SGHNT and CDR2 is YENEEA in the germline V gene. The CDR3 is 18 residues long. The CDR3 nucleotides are TGTGCCAGCAGCTTAGGCTACAGCAAGCCCATAACAAATTCACCCCTCCACTTT. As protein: CASSLGYSKPITNSPLHF.

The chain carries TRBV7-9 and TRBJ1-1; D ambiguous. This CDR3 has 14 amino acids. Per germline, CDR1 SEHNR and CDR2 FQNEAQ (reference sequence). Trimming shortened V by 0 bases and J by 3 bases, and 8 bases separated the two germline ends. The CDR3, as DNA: TGTGCCAGCAGCTTAGCCCGGGGAGACACTGAAGCTTTCTTT. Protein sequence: CASSLARGDTEAFF.

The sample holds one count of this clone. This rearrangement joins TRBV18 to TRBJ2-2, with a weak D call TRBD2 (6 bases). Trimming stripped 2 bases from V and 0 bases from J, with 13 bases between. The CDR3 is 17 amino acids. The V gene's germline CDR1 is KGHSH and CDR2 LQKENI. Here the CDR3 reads CASSPGRGLSNTGELFF. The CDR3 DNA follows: TGTGCCAGCTCACCAGGTCGGGGACTGTCGAACACCGGGGAGCTGTTTTTT.

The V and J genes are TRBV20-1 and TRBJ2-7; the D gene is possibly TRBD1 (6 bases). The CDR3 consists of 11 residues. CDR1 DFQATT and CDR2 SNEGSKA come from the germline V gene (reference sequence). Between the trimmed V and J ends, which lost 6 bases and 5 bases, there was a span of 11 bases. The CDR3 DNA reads TGCAGTGCAAGGGGGTACAACGAGCAGTACTTC. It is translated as CSARGYNEQYF.

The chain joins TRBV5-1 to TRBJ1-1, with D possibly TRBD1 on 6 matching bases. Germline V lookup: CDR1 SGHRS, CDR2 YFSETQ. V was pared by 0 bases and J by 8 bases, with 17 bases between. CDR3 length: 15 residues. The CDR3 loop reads CASSLGDTKTEEAFF. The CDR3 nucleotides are TGCGCCAGCAGCTTGGGGGACACCAAAACCGAAGAAGCTTTCTTT.

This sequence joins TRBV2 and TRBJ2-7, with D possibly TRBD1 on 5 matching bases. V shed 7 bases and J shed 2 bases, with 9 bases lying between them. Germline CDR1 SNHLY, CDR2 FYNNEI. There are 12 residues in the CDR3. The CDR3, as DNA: TGTGCCAGCACCCCGGACACCTACGAGCAGTACTTC. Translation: CASTPDTYEQYF. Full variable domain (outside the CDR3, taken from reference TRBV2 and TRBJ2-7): EPEVTQTPSHQVTQMGQEVILRCVPISNHLYFYWYRQILGQKVEFLVSFYNNEISEKSEIFDDQFSVERPDGSNFTLKIRSTKLEDSAMYFCASTPDTYEQYFGPGTRLTVT.

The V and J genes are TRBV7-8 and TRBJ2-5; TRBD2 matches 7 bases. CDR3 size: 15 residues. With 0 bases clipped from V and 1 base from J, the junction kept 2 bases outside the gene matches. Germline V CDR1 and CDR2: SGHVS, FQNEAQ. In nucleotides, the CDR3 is TGTGCCAGCAGCTTAGCACTAGCGCTCCAAGAGACCCAGTACTTC. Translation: CASSLALALQETQYF.

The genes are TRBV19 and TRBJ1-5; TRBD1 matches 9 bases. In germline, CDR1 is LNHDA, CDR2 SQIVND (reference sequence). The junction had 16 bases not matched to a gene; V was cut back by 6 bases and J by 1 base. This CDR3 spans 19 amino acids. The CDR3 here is CASRASGATGGRSNQPQHF. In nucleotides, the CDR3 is TGTGCCAGTAGGGCATCGGGGGCGACAGGGGGTCGGAGCAATCAGCCCCAGCATTTT.

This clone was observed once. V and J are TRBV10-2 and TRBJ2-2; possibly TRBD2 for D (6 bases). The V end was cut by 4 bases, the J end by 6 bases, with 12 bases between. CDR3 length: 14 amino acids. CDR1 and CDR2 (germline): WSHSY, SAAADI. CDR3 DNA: TGCGCCAGCAGTGGTACTAGCAGCCCCGGGGAGCTGTTTTTT. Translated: CASSGTSSPGELFF.